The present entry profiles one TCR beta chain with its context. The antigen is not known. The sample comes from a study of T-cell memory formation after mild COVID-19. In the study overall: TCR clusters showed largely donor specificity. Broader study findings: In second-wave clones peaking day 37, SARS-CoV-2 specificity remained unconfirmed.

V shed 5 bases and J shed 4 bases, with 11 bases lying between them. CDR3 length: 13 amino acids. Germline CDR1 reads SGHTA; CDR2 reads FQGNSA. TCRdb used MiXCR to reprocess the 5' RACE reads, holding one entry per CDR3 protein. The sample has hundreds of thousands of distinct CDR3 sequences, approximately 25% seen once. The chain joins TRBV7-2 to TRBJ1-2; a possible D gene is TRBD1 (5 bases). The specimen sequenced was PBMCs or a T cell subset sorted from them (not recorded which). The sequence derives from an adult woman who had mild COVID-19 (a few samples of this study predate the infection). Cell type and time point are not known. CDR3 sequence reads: CASSPHGGYGYTF. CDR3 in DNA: TGTGCCAGCAGCCCTCACGGGGGCTATGGCTACACCTTC.